One and the same sample provided the 32 T cell receptor beta chains below, sequenced in a study of CD8 T cells in Susac syndrome. RNA, at roughly 0.5 to 1 ug, was reverse transcribed with random hexamers. TCRdb redid the calling of the immunoSEQ multiplex PCR reads with MiXCR, one entry per CDR3 protein. The sample contains about 300,000 distinct CDR3 sequences, about 85% of which appear only once. The source material was CD8+ T cells from PBMCs. These receptors came from a human donor with multiple sclerosis.

In this sample, this clonotype turned up once. The rearrangement joins TRBV13 to TRBJ1-2, with 7 bases aligning to TRBD1. Losses at the gene ends were 2 bases for V and 8 bases for J; bases not matched to a gene: 5. The CDR3 has 13 residues. The V gene's germline CDR1 is PRHDT and CDR2 FYEKMQ (reference sequence). The CDR3 sequence: CASSLHTGEGYTF. The CDR3 DNA reads TGTGCCAGCAGCTTACATACAGGGGAAGGCTACACCTTC.

This chain joins TRBV20-1 and TRBJ2-5, with a weak D call TRBD2 (5 bases). Germline loops: CDR1 DFQATT, CDR2 SNEGSKA (reference sequence). V lost 6 bases to trimming and J lost 5 bases, with 28 bases between them. CDR3 size: 17 residues. CDR3 nucleotides: TGCAGTGCGAGAAGTGAGTGGAGGAGATATCCGCGGGAGACCCAGTACTTC. Its translation is CSARSEWRRYPRETQYF.

The genes are TRBV24-1 and TRBJ1-2; D call uncertain. The CDR3 runs to 14 residues. V was cut by 6 bases and J by 5 bases, with 15 bases left in between. Germline V gene sequence: CDR1 KGHDR, CDR2 SFDVKD. The CDR3 protein is CATSSSSTVYGYTF. CDR3 nucleotide sequence: TGTGCCACCAGTTCCTCTTCGACGGTGTATGGCTACACCTTC.

The J gene is TRBJ2-2, the V gene TRBV6-1; TRBD2 agrees at 9 bases. V lost 11 bases, J lost 3 bases, and 16 bases stayed unmatched. From germline, CDR1 is MNHNS and CDR2 SASEGT. The CDR3 covers 17 residues. CDR3 in DNA: TGTGCCTCCTCGGGGGTACAGCGGGAGGATGACACCGGGGAGCTGTTTTTT. It specifies CASSGVQREDDTGELFF.

J is TRBJ1-2 and V is TRBV3-1; possibly TRBD1 for D (5 bases). The CDR3 sequence is 14 residues long. V dropped 3 bases and J dropped 6 bases, with 14 bases sitting between them. Germline CDR1 LGHDT, CDR2 YNNKEL (reference sequence). CDR3 region: CASSQNSWDDGYTF. CDR3 DNA sequence: TGTGCCAGCAGCCAGAATAGTTGGGACGATGGCTACACCTTC.

Note on this clonotype: At one of its ends the junction is not consistent with the germline gene, which may arise from a read error. CDR3 nucleotides: TGTTCCAGCAGAATATTGAGGGAGGACAGCGATAGCAATCAGCCCCAGCATTTT. Translating gives CSSRILREDSDSNQPQHF. The V call is TRBV28, the J call TRBJ1-5, with D possibly matching TRBD1 (6 bases). The CDR3 has 18 amino acids. The germline CDR1 and CDR2 sequences are MDHEN and SYDVKM.

The CDR3 here is CASRRGGEQDTQYF. CDR3 in DNA: TGTGCCAGCAGAAGGGGCGGGGAACAAGATACGCAGTATTTT. This rearrangement joins TRBV27 to TRBJ2-3; D perhaps matches TRBD2 (6 bases). This CDR3 has 14 residues. The V gene's germline CDR1 is MNHEY and CDR2 SMNVEV (reference sequence). Trimming took 6 bases from V and 5 from J, leaving 15 bases between them.

The V and J genes are TRBV27 and TRBJ2-1; TRBD1 is a possible D gene (5 bases). The CDR3 runs to 17 residues. V was shortened by 3 bases and J by 7 bases, with 22 bases between the two germline ends. Germline CDR1 and CDR2: MNHEY and SMNVEV (reference sequence). CDR3 DNA: TGTGCCAGCAGTTTGAAACAGGCCTATCGGCCCAATAATGAGCAGTTCTTC. Translated: CASSLKQAYRPNNEQFF.

The chain couples TRBV2 to TRBJ2-5; TRBD2 is a possible D gene (5 bases). The germline CDR1 and CDR2 sequences are SNHLY and FYNNEI. The V gene lost 7 bases and the J gene lost 5 bases, with 20 bases spanning the gap. The CDR3 runs 15 residues. CDR3 sequence (DNA): TGTGCCAGCACCCTAATCGGGGATCGCGGGGAGACCCAGTACTTC. Its protein product is CASTLIGDRGETQYF.

The chain has TRBV10-3 and TRBJ2-6; D is undetermined. Germline CDR1 ENHRY, CDR2 SYGVKD. The CDR3 spans 14 residues. Trimming cost V 4 bases and J 0 bases, with 4 bases left between them. CDR3 bases: TGTGCCATCAGTGGCAGCTCTGGGGCCAACGTCCTGACTTTC. Its protein is CAISGSSGANVLTF.

The rearrangement uses TRBV29-1 and TRBJ2-2; the match to TRBD2 covers 11 bases. From germline, CDR1 is SQVTM and CDR2 ANQGSEA. There are 16 residues in the CDR3. V trimming: 0 bases; J trimming: 4 bases; junction bases outside the gene matches: 4. CDR3: CSVEEVLAGGTGELFF. CDR3 nucleotides: TGCAGCGTTGAAGAAGTCCTAGCGGGAGGCACCGGGGAGCTGTTTTTT.

The V and J genes are TRBV3-1 and TRBJ2-7; TRBD2 matches at 11 bases. The length of the CDR3 is 17 residues. The germline CDR1 and CDR2 sequences are LGHDT and YNNKEL (reference sequence). V was clipped by 0 bases and J by 2 bases; unmatched bases: 6. CDR3 protein: CASSQEASGRNAYEQYF. The DNA for the CDR3 is TGTGCCAGCAGCCAAGAGGCTAGCGGGAGGAACGCCTACGAGCAGTACTTC.

CDR3 bases: TGTGCCAGCAGCTCCGGGGCTAATCAGCCCCAGCATTTT. Amino acids: CASSSGANQPQHF. V usage is TRBV7-9 and J usage is TRBJ1-5, with D possibly TRBD1 on 5 matching bases. This CDR3 contains 13 residues. The V gene's germline CDR1 is SEHNR and CDR2 FQNEAQ (reference sequence). Between the trimmed V and J ends, which lost 4 bases and 4 bases, there was a span of 8 bases. Full variable domain (remainder filled in from reference TRBV7-9 and TRBJ1-5): DTGVSQNPRHKITKRGQNVTFRCDPISEHNRLYWYRQTLGQGPEFLTYFQNEAQLEKSRLLSDRFSAERPKGSFSTLEIQRTEQGDSAMYLCASSSGANQPQHFGDGTRLSIL.

The chain is built from TRBV6-1 and TRBJ2-1; D remains unclear. Germline CDR1 is MNHNS and CDR2 is SASEGT. The CDR3 consists of 13 residues. V was shortened by 4 bases and J by 7 bases, with 11 bases between the two germline ends. The CDR3 nucleotides are TGTGCCAGCAGTGGAAGGTTCCAGAATGAGCAGTTCTTC. Its translation: CASSGRFQNEQFF.

The chain is built from TRBV5-5 and TRBJ2-7; D is unresolved. CDR3 length equals 12 residues. V was clipped by 2 bases and J by 6 bases, with 9 bases between them. Germline CDR1 SGHKS, CDR2 YYEKEE (reference sequence). CDR3: CASSLPRPEQYF. The CDR3 nucleotides are TGTGCCAGCAGCTTACCCCGACCCGAGCAGTACTTC.

This clonotype came up a few times. J is TRBJ1-1 and V is TRBV6-1; maybe TRBD1 (5 bases). Germline CDR1 is MNHNS and CDR2 is SASEGT. The CDR3 loop spans 15 amino acids. Trimming removed 8 bases at V and 0 bases at J, with 16 bases between. The CDR3 spells CASWGRPGMNTEAFF. CDR3 coding DNA: TGTGCCAGCTGGGGGAGGCCGGGAATGAACACTGAAGCTTTCTTT.

The CDR3 protein is CASKDNYGYTF. CDR3 bases: TGTGCCAGCAAGGACAACTATGGCTACACCTTC. The chain recombines TRBV12-3 or TRBV12-4 with TRBJ1-2, with unresolved D. The CDR3 is 11 amino acids. V shed 7 bases and J shed 2 bases, with 5 bases lying between them.

The J gene is TRBJ2-1, the V gene TRBV29-1, with 7 bases that match TRBD2. Per germline, CDR1 SQVTM and CDR2 ANQGSEA. J was trimmed by 0 bases and V by 3 bases; bases with no gene match: 2. This CDR3 region has 14 residues. The CDR3 loop reads CSVDGGSSYNEQFF. CDR3 sequence (DNA): TGCAGCGTTGACGGGGGGAGCTCCTACAATGAGCAGTTCTTC.

The J gene is TRBJ2-7, the V gene TRBV6-2 or TRBV6-3, with D possibly being TRBD2 (5 bases). Trimming took 0 bases from V and 4 from J, leaving 10 bases between them. This CDR3 contains 14 residues. Germline V gives CDR1 MNHEY, CDR2 SVGEGT. CDR3 protein: CASSYSIGGYEQYF. The CDR3 nucleotides read TGTGCCAGCAGTTACTCGATTGGAGGTTACGAGCAGTACTTC.

The chain couples TRBV5-1 to TRBJ2-1, with TRBD1 identical over 8 bases. Germline V CDR1 and CDR2: SGHRS, YFSETQ. There are 15 residues in the CDR3. J lost 5 bases, V lost 3 bases, and 7 bases had no gene match. The CDR3 region is CASSSPLTGDNEQFF. CDR3 sequence (DNA): TGCGCCAGCAGCTCACCCTTGACAGGGGACAATGAGCAGTTCTTC.

CDR3 residues: CASSSLLAGNTDTQYF. The CDR3, as DNA: TGTGCCAGCAGCTCCCTTCTAGCGGGTAACACAGATACGCAGTATTTT. The rearrangement uses TRBV7-9 and TRBJ2-3; 8 bases match TRBD2. Germline assignment: CDR1 SEHNR and CDR2 FQNEAQ (reference sequence). This CDR3 comprises 16 residues. V shed 4 bases, J shed 2 bases, and the junction held 8 bases outside the gene matches.

The CDR3 bases are TGTGCCGAGATGGAAAGAGAGACCCAGTACTTC. Encoded protein: CAEMERETQYF. The chain is built from TRBV7-9 and TRBJ2-5; D is unclear. Trimming left V 11 bases short and J 4 bases short, with 11 bases between. CDR3 length equals 11 residues. Germline CDR1 is SEHNR and CDR2 is FQNEAQ (reference sequence).

The genes are TRBV4-2 and TRBJ2-7; the D gene is possibly TRBD2 (6 bases). Germline V lookup: CDR1 LGHNA, CDR2 YNFKEQ. Trimming took 3 bases from V and 4 from J, leaving 19 bases between them. This CDR3 spans 16 amino acids. In DNA form, the CDR3 reads TGTGCCAGCAGCCAGACGTCGTTAGCGGCGTCATACGAGCAGTACTTC. Translating it yields CASSQTSLAASYEQYF.

The chain carries TRBV7-9 and TRBJ2-1; 7 bases fit TRBD2. Germline assignment: CDR1 SEHNR and CDR2 FQNEAQ (reference sequence). V shed 0 bases, J shed 2 bases, and the junction held 1 base outside the gene matches. This CDR3 has 15 amino acids. The CDR3 region is CASSLAREPYNEQFF. The CDR3 DNA reads TGTGCCAGCAGCTTAGCGCGGGAGCCCTACAATGAGCAGTTCTTC.

The chain is built from TRBV30 and TRBJ1-2; D is unresolved. Germline lookup yields CDR1 GTSNPN and CDR2 SVGIG (reference sequence). The V gene lost 1 base and the J gene lost 4 bases, with 13 bases spanning the gap. This CDR3 is built from 14 residues. The CDR3 loop reads CAWSGTAWGYGYTF. The CDR3 DNA reads TGTGCCTGGAGTGGGACTGCATGGGGCTATGGCTACACCTTC.

The genes are TRBV27 and TRBJ2-1; D may be TRBD2 (5 bases). V lost 0 bases and J lost 2, with 35 bases in between. The CDR3 is 24 residues long. CDR1 is MNHEY and CDR2 is SMNVEV in the germline V gene (reference sequence). The CDR3 bases are TGTGCCAGCAGTTTATCGAGTGTTCGATGGCGAGCGGATATCCCCATGATTACCTACAATGAGCAGTTCTTC. This codes for CASSLSSVRWRADIPMITYNEQFF.

The J gene is TRBJ1-5, the V gene TRBV19; 10 bases map to TRBD1. The trim removed 5 bases at V and 0 bases at J, leaving 10 bases unmatched. This CDR3 is built from 18 residues. From germline, CDR1 is LNHDA and CDR2 SQIVND (reference sequence). CDR3 loop: CASSPRTGGLYSNQPQHF. The CDR3 nucleotides are TGTGCCAGTAGTCCCCGGACAGGGGGGCTCTATAGCAATCAGCCCCAGCATTTT. The variable domain in full, completed from reference TRBV19 and TRBJ1-5, reads DGGITQSPKYLFRKEGQNVTLSCEQNLNHDAMYWYRQDPGQGLRLIYYSQIVNDFQKGDIAEGYSVSREKKESFPLTVTSAQKNPTAFYLCASSPRTGGLYSNQPQHFGDGTRLSIL.

V and J are TRBV7-9 and TRBJ2-2; TRBD1 is a possible D gene (6 bases). The V gene lost 1 base and the J gene lost 10 bases, with 7 bases spanning the gap. The CDR3 covers 12 residues. Germline CDR1 reads SEHNR; CDR2 reads FQNEAQ (reference sequence). CDR3 bases: TGTGCCAGCAGCTTAGACAGGGCGGAGCTGTTTTTT. The encoded protein is CASSLDRAELFF.

This sequence joins TRBV28 and TRBJ2-7; 8 nucleotides match TRBD1. The CDR3 consists of 17 residues. The ends lost 1 base at V and 5 bases at J; junction bases unmatched: 13. CDR1 and CDR2 from the germline V gene are MDHEN and SYDVKM. In DNA form, the CDR3 reads TGTGCCAGCAGTTTATTTTTGGACCAGGGGGCAGGTGACGAGCAGTACTTC. This gives the protein CASSLFLDQGAGDEQYF.

The rearrangement joins TRBV19 to TRBJ2-1, with 8 bases aligning to TRBD1. The CDR3 is made up of 12 amino acids. V shed 8 bases and J 6 bases; nucleotides not matched to a gene: 3. The germline CDR1 and CDR2 sequences are LNHDA and SQIVND (reference sequence). CDR3 in DNA: TGTGCCAGTGATACAGGGGGCAATGAGCAGTTCTTC. Protein product: CASDTGGNEQFF.

The chain joins TRBV20-1 to TRBJ2-5; 9 positions agree with TRBD2. The germline V gene encodes CDR1 DFQATT and CDR2 SNEGSKA (reference sequence). With V trimmed by 4 bases and J by 2 bases, 5 bases remained unmatched. CDR3 size: 14 residues. CDR3 sequence (DNA): TGCAGTGCTAATAGCGGGAGACAGCAAGAGACCCAGTACTTC. Its protein product is CSANSGRQQETQYF.

The gene calls are TRBV6-6 and TRBJ2-1; TRBD2 matches at 7 bases. The CDR3 loop spans 15 amino acids. V was pared by 10 bases and J by 0 bases, with 9 bases of the junction left unmatched. The germline V gene encodes CDR1 MNHNY and CDR2 SVGAGI (reference sequence). CDR3 DNA: TGTGCCACGGTTTCCGGCGGGAGCTCCTACAATGAGCAGTTCTTC. The encoded protein is CATVSGGSSYNEQFF.